This T cell receptor beta chain was retrieved from a study of beta chain features in type 1 diabetes. Looking at the study overall: Sorted cells numbering under 110 million were examined across all samples.

Study-wide results and limits: Reduced insertions and increased deletions marked VDJ junctions in type 1 diabetes patients. Among patients, naive, central memory and Treg TCRB repertoires appeared more similar than among healthy donors.

Comments on this clone: Its antigen remains unknown.

Reverse transcribing all isolated RNA meant expressed TCRB transcripts were sequenced. Profiled with immunoSEQ multiplex PCR; TCRdb holds only in-frame clones, not every one. The top ten hold approximately 0.64% of the sample, which has about 180,000 clones, 13% seen once. This TCR came from a woman under 30 in good health. Source material: central memory CD4+ T cells from blood.

The CDR3 spells CASSGRALAGGPVPDTQYF. The CDR3 DNA reads as TGTGCCAGCAGCGGGAGGGCGCTAGCGGGAGGGCCGGTTCCAGATACGCAGTATTTT. The V and J genes are TRBV7-2 and TRBJ2-3, with 12 positions matching TRBD2. The CDR3 runs to 19 residues. V gave up 5 bases and J gave up 4 bases; unmatched junction bases: 16. Per the germline V gene, CDR1 is SGHTA and CDR2 is FQGNSA.